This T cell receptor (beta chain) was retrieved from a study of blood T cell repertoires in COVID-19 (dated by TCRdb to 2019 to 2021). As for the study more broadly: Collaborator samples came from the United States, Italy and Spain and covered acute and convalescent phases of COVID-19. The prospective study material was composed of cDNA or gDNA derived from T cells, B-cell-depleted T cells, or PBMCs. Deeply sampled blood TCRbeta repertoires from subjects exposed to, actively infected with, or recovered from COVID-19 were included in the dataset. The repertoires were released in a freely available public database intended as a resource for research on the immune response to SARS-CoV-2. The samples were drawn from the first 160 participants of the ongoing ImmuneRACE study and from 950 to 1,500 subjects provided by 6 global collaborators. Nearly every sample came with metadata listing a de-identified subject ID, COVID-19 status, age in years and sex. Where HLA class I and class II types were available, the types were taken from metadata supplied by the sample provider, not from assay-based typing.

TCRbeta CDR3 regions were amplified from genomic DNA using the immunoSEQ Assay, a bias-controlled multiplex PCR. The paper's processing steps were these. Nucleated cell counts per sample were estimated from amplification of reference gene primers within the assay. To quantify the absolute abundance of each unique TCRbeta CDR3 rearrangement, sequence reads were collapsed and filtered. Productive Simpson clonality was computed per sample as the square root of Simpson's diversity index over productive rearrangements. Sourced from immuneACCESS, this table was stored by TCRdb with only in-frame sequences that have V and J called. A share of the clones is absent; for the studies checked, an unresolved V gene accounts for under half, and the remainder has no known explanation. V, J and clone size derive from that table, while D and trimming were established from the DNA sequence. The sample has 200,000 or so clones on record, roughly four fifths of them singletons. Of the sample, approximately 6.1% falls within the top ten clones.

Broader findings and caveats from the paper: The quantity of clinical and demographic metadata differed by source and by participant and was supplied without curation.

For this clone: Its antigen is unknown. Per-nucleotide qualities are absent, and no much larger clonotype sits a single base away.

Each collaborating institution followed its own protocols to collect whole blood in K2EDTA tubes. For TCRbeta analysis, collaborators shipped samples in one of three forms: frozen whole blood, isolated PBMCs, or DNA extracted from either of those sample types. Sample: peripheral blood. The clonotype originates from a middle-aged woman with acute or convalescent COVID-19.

The CDR3: CASSLPSGGTDTQYF. The sequence in DNA is TGTGCCAGCAGCTTGCCCAGCGGGGGCACAGATACGCAGTATTTT. The receptor chain draws on TRBV5-4 and TRBJ2-3; 7 bases in the junction line up with TRBD2. The CDR3 spans 15 residues, from the cysteine through the phenylalanine. Just the 45-base CDR3 DNA is kept, in frame starting at base 1. According to the germline V gene (reference sequence), CDR1 reads SGHNT and CDR2 reads YYREEE. Germline trimming amounts to 1 base on V and 1 base on J, with 3 as the count of junction bases outside the gene matches.